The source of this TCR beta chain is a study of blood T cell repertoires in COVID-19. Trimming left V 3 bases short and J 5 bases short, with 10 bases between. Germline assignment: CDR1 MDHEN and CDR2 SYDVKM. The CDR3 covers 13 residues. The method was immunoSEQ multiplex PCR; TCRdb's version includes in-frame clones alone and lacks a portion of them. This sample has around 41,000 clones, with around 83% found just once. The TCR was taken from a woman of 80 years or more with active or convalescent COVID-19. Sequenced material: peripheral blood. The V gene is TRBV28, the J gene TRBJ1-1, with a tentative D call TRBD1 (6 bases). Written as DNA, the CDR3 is TGTGCCAGCAGTTTCCACAGGGCTACTGAAGCTTTCTTT. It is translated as CASSFHRATEAFF. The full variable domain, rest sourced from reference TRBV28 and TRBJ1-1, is DVKVTQSSRYLVKRTGEKVFLECVQDMDHENMFWYRQDPGLGLRLIYFSYDVKMKEKGDIPEGYSVSREKKERFSLILESASTNQTSMYLCASSFHRATEAFFGQGTRLTVV.